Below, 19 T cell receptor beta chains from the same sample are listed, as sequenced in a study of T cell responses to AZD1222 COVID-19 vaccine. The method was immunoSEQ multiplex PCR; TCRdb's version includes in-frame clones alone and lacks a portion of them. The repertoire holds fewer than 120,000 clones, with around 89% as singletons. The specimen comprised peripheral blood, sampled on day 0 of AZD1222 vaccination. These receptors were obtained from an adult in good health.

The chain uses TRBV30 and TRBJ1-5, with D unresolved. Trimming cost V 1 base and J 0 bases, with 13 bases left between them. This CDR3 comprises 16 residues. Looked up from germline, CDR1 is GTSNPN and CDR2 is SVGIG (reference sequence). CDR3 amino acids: CAWSAEQPYSNQPQHF. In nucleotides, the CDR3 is TGTGCCTGGAGTGCCGAACAGCCTTATAGCAATCAGCCCCAGCATTTT.

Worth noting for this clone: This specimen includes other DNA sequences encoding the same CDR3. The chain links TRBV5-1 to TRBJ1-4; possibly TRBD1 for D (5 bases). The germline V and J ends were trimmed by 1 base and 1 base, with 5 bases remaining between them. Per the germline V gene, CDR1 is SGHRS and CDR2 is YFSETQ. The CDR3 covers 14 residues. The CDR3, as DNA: TGCGCCAGCAGCTTGCAGGGAACTAATGAAAAACTGTTTTTT. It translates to CASSLQGTNEKLFF.

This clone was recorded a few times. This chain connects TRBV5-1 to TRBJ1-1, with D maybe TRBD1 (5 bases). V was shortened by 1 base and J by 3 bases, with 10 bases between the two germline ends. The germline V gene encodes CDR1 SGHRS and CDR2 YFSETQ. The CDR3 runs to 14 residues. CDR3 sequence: CASSLIGADTEAFF. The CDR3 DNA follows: TGCGCCAGCAGCTTGATAGGGGCGGACACTGAAGCTTTCTTT.

CDR3 DNA: TGCAGCGCTCAAACAGGGGCAGACACTGAAGCTTTCTTT. This gives the protein CSAQTGADTEAFF. The rearrangement uses TRBV29-1 and TRBJ1-1; TRBD1 matches at 7 bases. J gave up 3 bases and V 7 bases, and 8 bases lay outside the gene matches. This CDR3 comprises 13 residues. Germline V gene lookup returns CDR1 SQVTM and CDR2 ANQGSEA.

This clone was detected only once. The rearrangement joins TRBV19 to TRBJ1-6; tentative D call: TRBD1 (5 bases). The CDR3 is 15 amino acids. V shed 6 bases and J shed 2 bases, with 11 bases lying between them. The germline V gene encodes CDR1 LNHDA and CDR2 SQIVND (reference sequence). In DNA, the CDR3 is TGTGCCAGTAGCCGCACAGGAACCTATAATTCACCCCTCCACTTT. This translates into CASSRTGTYNSPLHF.

Here the CDR3 reads CASSLGHRGQGEKLFF. Written as DNA, the CDR3 is TGTGCCAGCAGCTTAGGTCACAGGGGGCAAGGAGAAAAACTGTTTTTT. The rearrangement links TRBV13 to TRBJ1-4, with 9 bases matching TRBD1. Per germline, CDR1 PRHDT and CDR2 FYEKMQ (reference sequence). The CDR3 consists of 16 residues. Unmatched junction bases numbered 7, after V lost 0 bases and J lost 8 bases.

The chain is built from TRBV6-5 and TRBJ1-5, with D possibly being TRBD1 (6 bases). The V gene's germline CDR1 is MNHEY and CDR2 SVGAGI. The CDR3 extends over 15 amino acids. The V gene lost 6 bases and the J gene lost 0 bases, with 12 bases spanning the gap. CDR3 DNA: TGTGCCAGCAGCCTGACAGGTTATAGCAATCAGCCCCAGCATTTT. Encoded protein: CASSLTGYSNQPQHF.

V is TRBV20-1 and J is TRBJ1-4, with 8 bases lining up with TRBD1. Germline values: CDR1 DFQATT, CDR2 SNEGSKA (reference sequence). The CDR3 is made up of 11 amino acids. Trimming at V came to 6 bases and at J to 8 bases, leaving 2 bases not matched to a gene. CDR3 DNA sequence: TGCAGTGCAAGACAGGGGGAAAAACTGTTTTTT. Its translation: CSARQGEKLFF.

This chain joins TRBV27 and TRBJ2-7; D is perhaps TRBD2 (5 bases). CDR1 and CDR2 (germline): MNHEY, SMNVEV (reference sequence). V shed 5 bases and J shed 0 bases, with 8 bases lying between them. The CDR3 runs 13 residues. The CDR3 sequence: CASSLRGSYEQYF. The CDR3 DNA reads TGTGCCAGCAGTCTACGGGGCTCCTACGAGCAGTACTTC.

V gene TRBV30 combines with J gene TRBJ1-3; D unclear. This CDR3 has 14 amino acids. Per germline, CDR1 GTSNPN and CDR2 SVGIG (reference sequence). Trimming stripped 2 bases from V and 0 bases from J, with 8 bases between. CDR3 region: CAWSYAGSGNTIYF. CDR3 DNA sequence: TGTGCCTGGAGTTATGCTGGCTCTGGAAACACCATATATTTT.

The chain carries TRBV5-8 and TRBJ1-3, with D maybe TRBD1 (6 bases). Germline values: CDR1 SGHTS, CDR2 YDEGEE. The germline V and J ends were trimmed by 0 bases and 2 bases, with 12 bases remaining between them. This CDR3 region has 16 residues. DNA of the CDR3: TGTGCCAGCAGCTTGGGGGGGCATATCACTGGAAACACCATATATTTT. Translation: CASSLGGHITGNTIYF.

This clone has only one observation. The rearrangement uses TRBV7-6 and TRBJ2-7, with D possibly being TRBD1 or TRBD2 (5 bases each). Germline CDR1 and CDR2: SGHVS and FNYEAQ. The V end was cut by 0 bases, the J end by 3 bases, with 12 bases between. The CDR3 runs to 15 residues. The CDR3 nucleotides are TGTGCCAGCAGCTTAGCAGGGGACGCCGGCTACGAGCAGTACTTC. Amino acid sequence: CASSLAGDAGYEQYF.

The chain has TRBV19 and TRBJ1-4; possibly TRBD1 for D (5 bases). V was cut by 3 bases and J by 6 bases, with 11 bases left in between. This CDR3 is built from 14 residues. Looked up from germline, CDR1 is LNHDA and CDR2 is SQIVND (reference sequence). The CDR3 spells CASSMGQVHEKLFF. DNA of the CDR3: TGTGCCAGTAGTATGGGGCAGGTCCATGAAAAACTGTTTTTT.

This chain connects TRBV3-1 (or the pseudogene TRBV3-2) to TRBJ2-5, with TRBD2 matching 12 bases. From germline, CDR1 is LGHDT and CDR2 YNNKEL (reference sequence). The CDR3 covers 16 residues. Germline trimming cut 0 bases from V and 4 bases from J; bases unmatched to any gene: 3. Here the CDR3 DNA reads TGTGCCAGCAGCCAAGATCTAGCGGGGGGGATAGAGACCCAGTACTTC. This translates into CASSQDLAGGIETQYF.

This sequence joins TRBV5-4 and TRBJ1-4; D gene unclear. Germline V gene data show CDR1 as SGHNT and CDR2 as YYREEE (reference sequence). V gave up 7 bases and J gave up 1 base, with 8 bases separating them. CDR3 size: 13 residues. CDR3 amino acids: CASGPLTNEKLFF. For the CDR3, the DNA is TGTGCCAGCGGGCCGTTAACTAATGAAAAACTGTTTTTT.

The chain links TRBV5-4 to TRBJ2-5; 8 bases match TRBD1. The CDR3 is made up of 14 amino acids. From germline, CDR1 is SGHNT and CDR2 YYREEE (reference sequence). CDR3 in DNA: TGTGCAGTCACAGGGGGAAGGTTACAAGAGACCCAGTACTTC. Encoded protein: CAVTGGRLQETQYF.

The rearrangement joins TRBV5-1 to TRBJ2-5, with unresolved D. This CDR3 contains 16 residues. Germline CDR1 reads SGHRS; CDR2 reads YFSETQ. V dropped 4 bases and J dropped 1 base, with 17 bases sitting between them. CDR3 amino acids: CASSPSRPHAQETQYF. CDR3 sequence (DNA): TGCGCCAGCAGCCCCTCCCGGCCCCATGCCCAAGAGACCCAGTACTTC.

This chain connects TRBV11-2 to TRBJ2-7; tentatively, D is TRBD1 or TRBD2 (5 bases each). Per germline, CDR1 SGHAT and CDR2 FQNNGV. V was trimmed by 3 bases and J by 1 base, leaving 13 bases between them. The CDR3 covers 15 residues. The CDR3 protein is CASSFSGTGSYEQYF. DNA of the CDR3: TGTGCCAGCAGCTTCTCCGGGACGGGGTCCTACGAGCAGTACTTC.

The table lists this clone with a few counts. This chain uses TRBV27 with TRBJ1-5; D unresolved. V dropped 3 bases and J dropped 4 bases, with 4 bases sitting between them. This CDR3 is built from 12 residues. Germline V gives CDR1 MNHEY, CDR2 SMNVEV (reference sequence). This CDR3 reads CASSFHNQPQHF. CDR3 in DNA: TGTGCCAGCAGTTTCCATAATCAGCCCCAGCATTTT.